The 20 T cell receptor beta chains below all came from one sample that was sequenced in a study of blood T cell repertoires in COVID-19. Produced via immunoSEQ multiplex PCR; TCRdb's table is partial and in-frame only. The table lists tens of thousands of clones, around 83% of them singletons. The sample was peripheral blood. These receptors were obtained from a woman in her sixties or seventies with acute or convalescent COVID-19.

The chain employs TRBV7-2 and TRBJ1-3, with D possibly TRBD1 on 6 matching bases. Trimming took off 5 bases at V and 2 bases at J, with 19 bases between the two ends. Germline-derived CDR1 and CDR2 are SGHTA and FQGNSA. The CDR3 runs 17 residues. As DNA, the CDR3 is TGTGCCAGCAGCAATCAGTGGGGGGGCCGCCCTGGAAACACCATATATTTT. Its translation: CASSNQWGGRPGNTIYF. Full variable domain (rest looked up from reference TRBV7-2 and TRBJ1-3): GAGVSQSPSNKVTEKGKDVELRCDPISGHTALYWYRQSLGQGLEFLIYFQGNSAPDKSGLPSDRFSAERTGGSVSTLTIQRTQQEDSAVYLCASSNQWGGRPGNTIYFGEGSWLTVV.

This chain joins TRBV27 and TRBJ2-7; TRBD2 aligns across 7 bases. The trim removed 2 bases at V and 0 bases at J, leaving 4 bases unmatched. In germline, CDR1 is MNHEY, CDR2 SMNVEV (reference sequence). The CDR3 runs to 15 residues. The CDR3 here is CASSLSGESSYEQYF. Written as DNA, the CDR3 is TGTGCCAGCAGTTTAAGCGGGGAGAGCTCCTACGAGCAGTACTTC.

The chain recombines TRBV29-1 with TRBJ1-2; D might be TRBD1 (6 bases). V dropped 6 bases and J dropped 6 bases, with 11 bases sitting between them. CDR1 SQVTM and CDR2 ANQGSEA come from the germline V gene. This CDR3 spans 11 amino acids. The CDR3 nucleotides are TGCAGCGTCTCAGGGGCTGATGGCTACACCTTC. It specifies CSVSGADGYTF. Based on the CDR3 plus reference TRBV29-1 and TRBJ1-2, the full variable domain is SAVISQKPSRDICQRGTSLTIQCQVDSQVTMMFWYRQQPGQSLTLIATANQGSEATYESGFVIDKFPISRPNLTFSTLTVSNMSPEDSSIYLCSVSGADGYTFGSGTRLTVV.

In its sample, this clone was seen once. The J gene is TRBJ1-2, the V gene TRBV2; 7 bases fit TRBD1. The CDR3 spans 16 residues. With 3 bases clipped from V and 4 bases from J, the junction kept 11 bases outside the gene matches. The V gene's germline CDR1 is SNHLY and CDR2 FYNNEI. Here the CDR3 DNA reads TGTGCCAGCAGTGACCAACTTCGACAGGGAACCTATGGCTACACCTTC. The encoded protein is CASSDQLRQGTYGYTF. Drawing the rest from reference TRBV2 and TRBJ1-2, the complete variable domain is EPEVTQTPSHQVTQMGQEVILRCVPISNHLYFYWYRQILGQKVEFLVSFYNNEISEKSEIFDDQFSVERPDGSNFTLKIRSTKLEDSAMYFCASSDQLRQGTYGYTFGSGTRLTVV.

V is TRBV19 and J is TRBJ2-1; 7 nucleotides agree with TRBD1. This CDR3 contains 14 residues. Germline values: CDR1 LNHDA, CDR2 SQIVND (reference sequence). With 9 bases clipped from V and 4 bases from J, the junction kept 9 bases outside the gene matches. The CDR3 region has the DNA TGTGCCAGCTCCCGGGACAGTGAGTACAATGAGCAGTTCTTC. Translated: CASSRDSEYNEQFF. The entire variable domain, with the rest obtained from reference TRBV19 and TRBJ2-1, is as follows: DGGITQSPKYLFRKEGQNVTLSCEQNLNHDAMYWYRQDPGQGLRLIYYSQIVNDFQKGDIAEGYSVSREKKESFPLTVTSAQKNPTAFYLCASSRDSEYNEQFFGPGTRLTVL.

The chain has TRBV5-1 and TRBJ1-2; D is uncertain. V dropped 0 bases and J dropped 2 bases, with 8 bases sitting between them. Germline V CDR1 and CDR2: SGHRS, YFSETQ. The CDR3 spans 14 residues. In DNA form, the CDR3 reads TGCGCCAGCAGCTTGGAATTGCAGAACTATGGCTACACCTTC. Protein sequence: CASSLELQNYGYTF.

The V and J genes are TRBV28 and TRBJ1-1; TRBD1 matches at 7 bases. Germline CDR1 is MDHEN and CDR2 is SYDVKM. This CDR3 has 14 amino acids. Trimming cost V 9 bases and J 3 bases; bases outside gene matches: 10. Here the CDR3 DNA reads TGTGCCAGTATTCAATACAGGGGATACACTGAAGCTTTCTTT. Its protein product is CASIQYRGYTEAFF.

This clone was seen once. The chain recombines TRBV28 with TRBJ2-7, with TRBD1 identical over 9 bases. The CDR3 runs to 14 residues. Germline V gene data show CDR1 as MDHEN and CDR2 as SYDVKM. V shed 3 bases and J 6 bases; nucleotides not matched to a gene: 6. CDR3 in amino acids: CASSLTQGAGEQYF. Here the CDR3 DNA reads TGTGCCAGCAGTTTGACACAGGGGGCGGGCGAGCAGTACTTC.

The chain is built from TRBV9 and TRBJ2-3, with 10 nucleotides matching TRBD2. The junction had 11 bases not matched to a gene; V was cut back by 3 bases and J by 4 bases. The germline V gene encodes CDR1 SGDLS and CDR2 YYNGEE. CDR3 length equals 17 residues. In DNA, the CDR3 is TGTGCCAGCAGCGAAAGCGTAGCGGGAGGAGGGCCAGATACGCAGTATTTT. Protein product: CASSESVAGGGPDTQYF.

The chain links TRBV18 to TRBJ1-4; D is perhaps TRBD1 (6 bases). The CDR3 runs to 14 residues. Trimming removed 10 bases from V and 5 bases from J, with 17 bases in between. In germline, CDR1 is KGHSH, CDR2 LQKENI. CDR3 region: CATAEGGPNEKLFF. Here the CDR3 DNA reads TGTGCCACCGCCGAGGGGGGGCCGAATGAAAAACTGTTTTTT.

CDR3 amino acids: CASSLDENYGYTF. CDR3 sequence (DNA): TGTGCCAGCAGCTTGGACGAGAACTATGGCTACACCTTC. This chain joins TRBV5-6 and TRBJ1-2; D is unresolved. The CDR3 consists of 13 residues. Germline values: CDR1 SGHDT, CDR2 YYEEEE. Trimming took 0 bases from V and 2 from J, leaving 5 bases between them.

J is TRBJ1-5 and V is TRBV5-6, with D perhaps TRBD1 (6 bases). Germline V CDR1 and CDR2: SGHDT, YYEEEE. Between the trimmed V and J ends, which lost 3 bases and 4 bases, there was a span of 17 bases. The CDR3 loop spans 16 amino acids. The CDR3 sequence is CASSSQLTGRNQPQHF. The DNA for the CDR3 is TGTGCCAGCAGCTCACAACTGACAGGAAGAAATCAGCCCCAGCATTTT.

The V gene is TRBV4-1, the J gene TRBJ1-1; TRBD1 might be the D (6 bases). Germline V gene lookup returns CDR1 MGHRA and CDR2 YSYEKL. This CDR3 has 15 amino acids. Trimming pared 0 bases from V and 0 bases from J, leaving 8 bases between. The CDR3 DNA reads TGCGCCAGCAGCCAAGAGAGGACAGTGAACACTGAAGCTTTCTTT. This encodes CASSQERTVNTEAFF.

There are a few counts of this clone. The chain is built from TRBV11-2 and TRBJ1-3; 7 bases are shared with TRBD1. This CDR3 is built from 18 residues. Germline V gives CDR1 SGHAT, CDR2 FQNNGV. V shed 2 bases and J 0 bases; nucleotides not matched to a gene: 10. CDR3 region: CASSLSQGVILSGNTIYF. The CDR3 region has the DNA TGTGCCAGCAGCTTAAGTCAGGGGGTTATTCTCTCTGGAAACACCATATATTTT.

This rearrangement joins TRBV3-1 (or the pseudogene TRBV3-2) to TRBJ1-2, with D unresolved. The CDR3 has 17 residues. CDR1 and CDR2 (germline): LGHDT, YNNKEL (reference sequence). Trimming removed 2 bases from V and 3 bases from J, with 19 bases in between. For the CDR3, the DNA is TGTGCCAGCAGCCAAAGTACTGGACTCCTGAAGGACTATGGCTACACCTTC. As protein: CASSQSTGLLKDYGYTF.

V gene TRBV7-3 combines with J gene TRBJ1-1, with D possibly matching TRBD1 (5 bases). The CDR3 runs to 13 residues. V lost 1 base to trimming and J lost 7 bases, with 10 bases between them. CDR1 and CDR2 from the germline V gene are SGHTA and FQGTGA. CDR3 loop: CASSLNRQGEAFF. CDR3 sequence (DNA): TGTGCCAGCAGCTTAAATCGGCAGGGTGAAGCTTTCTTT.

This rearrangement joins TRBV6-6 to TRBJ1-3; TRBD1 is a possible D gene (5 bases). CDR1 and CDR2 from the germline V gene are MNHNY and SVGAGI (reference sequence). V was clipped by 9 bases and J by 3 bases, with 12 bases between them. CDR3 length: 13 residues. The CDR3 DNA sequence: TGTGCCAGTACCCGCGGGGGTGGAAACACCATATATTTT. It codes for CASTRGGGNTIYF.

The rearrangement joins TRBV4-2 to TRBJ2-5; TRBD2 aligns across 12 bases. Germline V gives CDR1 LGHNA, CDR2 YNFKEQ. The V gene end was trimmed by 0 bases and the J gene end by 3 bases; junction bases not matched to a gene: 14. The CDR3 has 20 residues. The CDR3 DNA is TGTGCCAGCAGCCAAGAACGGGTCCCGTCTAGCGGGGGGGGCAAAGAGACCCAGTACTTC. This translates into CASSQERVPSSGGGKETQYF.

V usage is TRBV27 and J usage is TRBJ1-2, with TRBD1 identical over 12 bases. J was trimmed by 4 bases and V by 3 bases; bases with no gene match: 15. Germline CDR1 and CDR2: MNHEY and SMNVEV (reference sequence). The CDR3 consists of 19 residues. CDR3 residues: CASSFRSRDRGQSPYGYTF. For the CDR3, the DNA is TGTGCCAGCAGTTTCCGGAGCCGGGACAGGGGGCAGTCCCCCTATGGCTACACCTTC.

The chain employs TRBV29-1 and TRBJ2-7; D is perhaps TRBD1 (6 bases). The V gene lost 4 bases and the J gene lost 2 bases, with 15 bases spanning the gap. CDR1 is SQVTM and CDR2 is ANQGSEA in the germline V gene. The CDR3 is 14 residues long. The CDR3 coding sequence is TGCAGCGTTGTGGCTCCGGGACAACCCTACGAGCAGTACTTC. It is translated as CSVVAPGQPYEQYF.